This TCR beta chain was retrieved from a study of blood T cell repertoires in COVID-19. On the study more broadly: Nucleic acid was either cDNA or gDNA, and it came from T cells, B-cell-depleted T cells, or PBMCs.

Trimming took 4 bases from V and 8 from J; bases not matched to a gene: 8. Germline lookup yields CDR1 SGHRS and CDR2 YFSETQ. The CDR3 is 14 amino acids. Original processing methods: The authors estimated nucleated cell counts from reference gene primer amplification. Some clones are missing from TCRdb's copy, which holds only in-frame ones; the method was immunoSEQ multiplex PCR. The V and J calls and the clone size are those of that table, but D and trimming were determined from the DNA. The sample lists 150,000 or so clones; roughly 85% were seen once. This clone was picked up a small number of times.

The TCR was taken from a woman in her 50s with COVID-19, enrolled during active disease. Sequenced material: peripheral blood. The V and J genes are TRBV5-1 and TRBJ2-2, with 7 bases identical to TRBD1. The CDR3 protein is CASSLGQVEGELFF. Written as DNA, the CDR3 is TGCGCCAGCAGCCTAGGACAGGTAGAGGGGGAGCTGTTTTTT.